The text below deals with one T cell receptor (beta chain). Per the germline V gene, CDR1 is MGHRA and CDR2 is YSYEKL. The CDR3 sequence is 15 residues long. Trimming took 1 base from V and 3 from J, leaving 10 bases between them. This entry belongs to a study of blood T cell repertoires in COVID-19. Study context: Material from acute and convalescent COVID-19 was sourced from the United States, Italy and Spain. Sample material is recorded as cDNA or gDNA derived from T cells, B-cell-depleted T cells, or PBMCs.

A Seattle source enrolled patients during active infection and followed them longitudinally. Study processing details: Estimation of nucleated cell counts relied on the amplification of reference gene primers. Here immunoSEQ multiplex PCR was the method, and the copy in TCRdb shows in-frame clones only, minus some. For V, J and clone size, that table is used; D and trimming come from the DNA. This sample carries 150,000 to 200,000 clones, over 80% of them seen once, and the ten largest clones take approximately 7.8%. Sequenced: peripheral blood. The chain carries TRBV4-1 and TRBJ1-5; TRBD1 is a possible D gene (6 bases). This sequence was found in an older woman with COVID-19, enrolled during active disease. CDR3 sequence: CASSQGQANNQPQHF. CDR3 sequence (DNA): TGCGCCAGCAGCCAAGGACAGGCGAACAATCAGCCCCAGCATTTT.